A selection of T cell receptor beta chains follows, all from one sample in a study of early T cells in non-severe SARS-CoV-2 infection. TCRdb called the 5' RACE reads again in MiXCR, with one record for every CDR3 protein. The sample carries tens of thousands of distinct CDR3 sequences, over 9% recorded once. Input material: whole blood. The receptors shown here come from an adult who was a healthcare worker with PCR-confirmed SARS-CoV-2 infection or an uninfected control (not recorded which). The CDR3 runs from the conserved cysteine through the conserved F or W. Fields, in order: D gene, V gene, J gene, clone size, CDR3 protein, CDR3 DNA. A D gene is named only where the DNA matches it firmly. The size field is filled for only some rows; it gives once, few, many or a size class.

-	TRBV20-1	TRBJ2-5	many	CSATTDSQETQYF	TGCAGTGCTACCACGGACAGTCAAGAGACCCAGTACTTC
-	TRBV10-3	TRBJ2-7	many	CAISDSGSGYEQYF	TGTGCCATCAGTGATTCGGGGTCAGGCTACGAGCAGTACTTC
-	TRBV3-1	TRBJ2-7	many	CASRPPTYEQYF	TGTGCCAGCAGACCTCCCACCTACGAGCAGTACTTC
-	TRBV29-1	TRBJ2-2	-	CSVDRGAGELFF	TGCAGCGTTGACCGAGGCGCCGGGGAGCTGTTTTTT
TRBD1	TRBV11-1	TRBJ1-6	-	CASSRDSGSRPPLHF	TGTGCCAGCAGCCGGGACAGTGGATCCAGACCGCCCCTCCACTTT
TRBD1	TRBV29-1	TRBJ1-1	many	CSVDRGRTEAFF	TGCAGCGTGGACAGGGGTCGAACTGAAGCTTTCTTT
TRBD1	TRBV5-6	TRBJ1-5	many	CASTRTGFGNQPQHF	TGTGCCAGCACCCGGACAGGGTTTGGCAATCAGCCCCAGCATTTT
TRBD1	TRBV7-8	TRBJ2-7	many	CASSLPPGQGVYEQYF	TGTGCCAGCAGCTTGCCCCCGGGACAGGGAGTCTACGAGCAGTACTTC
TRBD2	TRBV4-3	TRBJ2-1	few	CASSQERGLAGSLHNEQFF	TGCGCCAGCAGCCAGGAACGTGGACTAGCGGGGTCTCTTCACAATGAGCAGTTCTTC
-	TRBV11-2	TRBJ2-6	many	CASSPRTARPGANVLTF	TGTGCCAGCAGCCCCCGAACGGCAAGGCCTGGGGCCAACGTCCTGACTTTC
-	TRBV7-2	TRBJ2-7	many	CASSFWGSEEQYF	TGTGCCAGCAGCTTTTGGGGTTCAGAAGAGCAGTACTTC
-	TRBV19	TRBJ1-5	many	CASNIPGGESNQPQHF	TGTGCCAGTAATATACCGGGCGGGGAGAGCAATCAGCCCCAGCATTTT
TRBD1	TRBV7-8	TRBJ2-7	many	CASSSQRQGKYF	TGTGCCAGCAGCTCTCAGCGACAGGGAAAATACTTC
TRBD1	TRBV19	TRBJ2-5	-	CASTATEGARADQYF	TGTGCCAGTACCGCGACCGAGGGGGCCAGGGCGGACCAGTACTTC